Listed below are T cell receptor beta chains from one sample, sequenced in a study of T cells in Graves' hyperthyroidism and ophthalmopathy. TCRdb ran MiXCR on the multiplex PCR reads and lists one entry per CDR3 protein. Of a few hundred thousand distinct CDR3 sequences detected, about 20% appear once; the ten largest clones hold 45% to 50%. Sequencing was performed on blood. These receptors were obtained from a woman aged 70 to 79 with Graves' ophthalmopathy. CDR3s include the opening cysteine and the closing phenylalanine or tryptophan. The D gene is left open where the match is weak. Size is stated for part of the rows, as once, few or many counts, or as a class when the clone is expanded.

v_gene,len,d_gene,abundance,j_gene,CDR3nt,CDR3aa
TRBV5-4,14,.,few,TRBJ1-2,TGTGCCAGCAGCTTGTCTGGGGAGGTGAGAGGCTACACCTTC,CASSLSGEVRGYTF
TRBV5-6,16,.,.,TRBJ1-2,TGTGCCAGCAGCTTGGCTCCCACTCAGATTAACTATGGCTACACCTTC,CASSLAPTQINYGYTF
TRBV5-5,14,TRBD1,few,TRBJ1-2,TGTGCCAGCAGCGCGGGGACAGGGCTTTCTGGCTACACCTTC,CASSAGTGLSGYTF
TRBV5-6,14,.,few,TRBJ2-7,TGTGCCAGCAGCTTTGTCGACAGACCCTACGAGCAGTACTTC,CASSFVDRPYEQYF
TRBV2,15,.,few,TRBJ1-5,TGTGCCAGCAGTATGACTGGTATCGGCAATCAGCCCCAGCATTTT,CASSMTGIGNQPQHF
TRBV7-2,15,TRBD1,few,TRBJ1-5,TGTGCCAGCAGCCCGACGGCACAGGGGAATCAGCCCCAGCATTTT,CASSPTAQGNQPQHF
TRBV7-2,14,.,.,TRBJ2-1,TGTGCCAGCAGCTTAGAGCCCACTAGTAATGAGCAGTTCTTC,CASSLEPTSNEQFF
TRBV29-1,14,TRBD1,few,TRBJ1-1,TGCAGCGTTACAAGGACAGGGGAAAACACTGAAGCTTTCTTT,CSVTRTGENTEAFF
TRBV5-1,14,.,.,TRBJ2-7,TGCGCCAGCAGCTTAAGACTAGACCCGTCTCAGCAGTACTTC,CASSLRLDPSQQYF
TRBV6-2/TRBV6-3,17,TRBD1,once,TRBJ2-1,TGTGCCAGCAGCGGCTTCCCGGGACAGGGGGCGAGGAATGAGCAGTTCTTC,CASSGFPGQGARNEQFF
TRBV18,16,TRBD1,.,TRBJ2-4,TGTGCCAGCTCACCGTCCCAACAGGGGACCAAAAACATTCAGTACTTC,CASSPSQQGTKNIQYF
TRBV24-1,14,.,few,TRBJ2-1,TGTGCCACCAGTGACAACTCCCGGGACAATGAGCAGTTCTTC,CATSDNSRDNEQFF
TRBV25-1,16,TRBD1,few,TRBJ2-2,TGTGCCAGCAGTGAAACAGGGGGCCCGAACACCGGGGAGCTGTTTTTT,CASSETGGPNTGELFF
TRBV18,16,.,.,TRBJ2-1,TGTGCCAGCTCACCCGACACACTGAGCTCCTACAATGAGCAGTTCTTC,CASSPDTLSSYNEQFF
TRBV5-5,15,.,few,TRBJ2-7,TGTGCCAGCAGCTGGGACTCACGTTTGGGCTACGAGCAGTACTTC,CASSWDSRLGYEQYF
TRBV11-3,14,TRBD2,.,TRBJ2-1,TGTGCCAGCAGCTTACTGGGAGGGGACAATGAGCAGTTCTTC,CASSLLGGDNEQFF
TRBV11-2,16,TRBD2,.,TRBJ2-5,TGTGCCAGCAGCTTGGGGAGAGCGGGGGTACAAGAGACCCAGTACTTC,CASSLGRAGVQETQYF
TRBV6-6,16,TRBD1,few,TRBJ1-2,TGTGCCAGCAGTTACTCCGGACAGGGTAGGAACTATGGCTACACCTTC,CASSYSGQGRNYGYTF
TRBV6-1,15,.,many,TRBJ2-1,TGTGCCAGCAGTGACGGCCAAAGCTCCTACAATGAGCAGTTCTTC,CASSDGQSSYNEQFF
TRBV27,14,TRBD1,many,TRBJ2-5,TGTGCCAGCAGTTGGCGGACAGGGCAAGAGACCCAGTACTTC,CASSWRTGQETQYF
TRBV3-1,15,.,few,TRBJ1-2,TGTGCCAGCAGTCTAAGGGGGGGAGATAACTATGGCTACACCTTC,CASSLRGGDNYGYTF
TRBV5-6,14,.,.,TRBJ1-2,TGTGCCAGCAGCGAGGGTTTTCCTAACTATGGCTACACCTTC,CASSEGFPNYGYTF
TRBV4-1,15,TRBD1,.,TRBJ2-5,TGCGCCAGCAGCCAGCATGGGACAGTCCAAGAGACCCAGTACTTC,CASSQHGTVQETQYF
TRBV6-1,15,TRBD1,many,TRBJ2-7,TGTGCCAGCACCACACCGGGACAGGGTACCTACGAGCAGTACTTC,CASTTPGQGTYEQYF
TRBV20-1,12,.,few,TRBJ1-2,TGCAGTGCTGTGGACAGCAACTATGGCTACACCTTC,CSAVDSNYGYTF
TRBV5-1,15,.,.,TRBJ2-1,TGCGCCAGCAGTTTGGACAGCAGCGAATACAATGAGCAGTTCTTC,CASSLDSSEYNEQFF
TRBV7-9,16,.,few,TRBJ2-7,TGTGCCAGCAGCCCTAACATTGGCCTAAATTCCTACGAGCAGTACTTC,CASSPNIGLNSYEQYF
TRBV10-3,15,.,few,TRBJ2-3,TGTGCAAGCGCACAGAGGGGCAGTCACACAGATACGCAGTATTTT,CASAQRGSHTDTQYF
TRBV7-9,12,.,many,TRBJ1-2,TGTGCCAGCAGCTCGAACCCTTATGGCTACACCTTC,CASSSNPYGYTF
TRBV2,16,.,many,TRBJ2-1,TGTGCCAGCAGTGTGCAGGGGAGCCGCGCGGTCAATGAGCAGTTCTTC,CASSVQGSRAVNEQFF
TRBV15,15,TRBD2,.,TRBJ2-1,TGTGCCACCAGCAGAGATGACCCTAGCGGGTATGAGCAGTTCTTC,CATSRDDPSGYEQFF
TRBV5-1,16,TRBD2,.,TRBJ2-3,TGCGCCAGCAGCCCAGGGGTAGCGGGACGCACAGATACGCAGTATTTT,CASSPGVAGRTDTQYF
TRBV19,15,.,.,TRBJ2-2,TGTGCCAGTTCGACCGGGACTCTCCCCACCGGGGAGCTGTTTTTT,CASSTGTLPTGELFF
TRBV12-3/TRBV12-4,14,TRBD1,few,TRBJ2-1,TGTGCCAGCAGTTACAGGGGGCCAAGGAATGAGCAGTTCTTC,CASSYRGPRNEQFF
TRBV2,14,TRBD1,many,TRBJ1-1,TGTGCCAGCGGGACAGGGGCTTTCGGAACTGAAGCTTTCTTT,CASGTGAFGTEAFF
TRBV11-2,18,.,many,TRBJ2-1,TGTGCCAGCAGCTTAGATGGGGACCTATCATTTTCCTACAATGAGCAGTTCTTC,CASSLDGDLSFSYNEQFF
TRBV5-1,14,.,.,TRBJ2-7,TGCGCCAGCAGCTCCAGACATCAATCCTACGAGCAGTACTTC,CASSSRHQSYEQYF
TRBV7-2,15,.,few,TRBJ2-3,TGTGCCAGCAGCTCTTTAGGCTATAGCACAGATACGCAGTATTTT,CASSSLGYSTDTQYF
TRBV2,14,.,few,TRBJ1-2,TGTGCCAGCAAACTGGACAGACAACTCTATGGCTACACCTTC,CASKLDRQLYGYTF
TRBV7-8,15,TRBD1,.,TRBJ1-2,TGTGCCAGCAGCTTAAGTCAGACAGGGGCCTATGGCTACACCTTC,CASSLSQTGAYGYTF
TRBV6-1,15,.,.,TRBJ2-2,TGTGCCAGCAGTGAATTCCCAGGGGCCACCGGGGAGCTGTTTTTT,CASSEFPGATGELFF
TRBV6-1,13,.,.,TRBJ1-4,TGTGCCAGCAGTGCAACAGGGTTAGAAAAACTGTTTTTT,CASSATGLEKLFF
TRBV30,17,TRBD2,.,TRBJ2-1,TGTGCCTGGAGTGACGGACTAGCGGGAGGGCCTTTGCATGAGCAGTTCTTC,CAWSDGLAGGPLHEQFF
TRBV18,11,.,.,TRBJ2-1,TGTGCCAGCTCACCCCAGGGAGGGCAGTTCTTC,CASSPQGGQFF
TRBV12-3/TRBV12-4,13,.,.,TRBJ1-4,TGTGCCAGCTCGGCACTGTCGGCGGAAAAACTGTTTTTT,CASSALSAEKLFF
TRBV6-1,15,.,.,TRBJ1-5,TGTGCCAGCCTCTCTGGGAGGCTTAACAATCAGCCCCAGCATTTT,CASLSGRLNNQPQHF
TRBV3-1,13,.,.,TRBJ1-2,TGTGCCAGCAGCCAAGAAGAGGGAAGGGGCTACACCTTC,CASSQEEGRGYTF
TRBV28,15,.,many,TRBJ2-4,TGTGCCAGCAGTCCGCTCGGAGGATTTGTAAACATTCAGTACTTC,CASSPLGGFVNIQYF
TRBV6-1,15,TRBD1,few,TRBJ1-2,TGTGCCAGCAGCACTAGAGGACAGGGAACGGGTGGCTACACCTTC,CASSTRGQGTGGYTF
TRBV5-1,15,.,few,TRBJ2-3,TGCGCCAGCAGCTTCAGCGGGCCCCCGGGGGATACGCAGTATTTT,CASSFSGPPGDTQYF
TRBV12-3/TRBV12-4,16,TRBD2,.,TRBJ2-1,TGTGCCAGCAGCGGACTAAGCGGGGTCCCCTACAATGAGCAGTTCTTC,CASSGLSGVPYNEQFF
TRBV2,15,TRBD2,few,TRBJ2-1,TGTGCCAGCAGTACCCGACTAGCGGGATTGGGTGAGCAGTTCTTC,CASSTRLAGLGEQFF
TRBV3-1,13,.,many,TRBJ1-1,TGTGCCAGCAGGGTCGGATGGAACACTGAAGCTTTCTTT,CASRVGWNTEAFF
TRBV5-1,14,.,.,TRBJ2-5,TGCGCCAGCACCCGCGAATTAAGGGGGGAGACCCAGTACTTC,CASTRELRGETQYF